Here is one TCR beta chain with its context. What it binds is not known. These data come from a study of cytomegalovirus exposure and HLA in healthy donors. Study-wide background: Of all 400 or so donors who were genotyped, about 84% belonged to the Caucasian-associated ancestry cluster. Study-wide findings and caveats: Later work found that TCR association rates differed between HLA loci; DRB1 had the most and HLA-C the fewest.

PCR was performed using 60 Vbeta and 13 Jbeta primers. TCRdb's copy holds only in-frame clones and misses some; the assay was immunoSEQ multiplex PCR. The sample records approximately 120,000 clones, around 70% being singletons. Trimming cost V 0 bases and J 3 bases, with 8 bases left between them. The CDR3 spans 15 residues. The germline V gene has CDR1 MNHEY and CDR2 SVGAGI. The sample taken for sequencing was PBMCs. The V gene is TRBV6-5, the J gene TRBJ2-2, with a weak D call TRBD1 (6 bases). The TCR was taken from a woman between 70 and 85 years old in good health and CMV-seropositive. CDR3 DNA sequence: TGTGCCAGCAGTTACTCACAGGGTGACACCGGGGAGCTGTTTTTT. This encodes CASSYSQGDTGELFF.